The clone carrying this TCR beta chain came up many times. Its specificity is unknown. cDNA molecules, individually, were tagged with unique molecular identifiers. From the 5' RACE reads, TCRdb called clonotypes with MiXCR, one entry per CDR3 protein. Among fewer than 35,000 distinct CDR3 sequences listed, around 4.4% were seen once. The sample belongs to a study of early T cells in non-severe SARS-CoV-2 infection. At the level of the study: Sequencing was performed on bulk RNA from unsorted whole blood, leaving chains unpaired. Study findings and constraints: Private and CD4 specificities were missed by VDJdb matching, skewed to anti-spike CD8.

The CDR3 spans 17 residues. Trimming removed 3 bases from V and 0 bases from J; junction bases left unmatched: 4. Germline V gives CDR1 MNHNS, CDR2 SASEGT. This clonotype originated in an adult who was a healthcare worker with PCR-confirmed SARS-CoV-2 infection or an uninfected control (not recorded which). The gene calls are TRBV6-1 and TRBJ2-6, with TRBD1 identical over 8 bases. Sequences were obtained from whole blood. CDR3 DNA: TGTGCCAGCAGTGACGCAGGGGGCGTCTCTGGGGCCAACGTCCTGACTTTC. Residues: CASSDAGGVSGANVLTF.